What follows are 26 T cell receptor beta chains derived from one specimen sequenced in a study of shared clonotypes between healthy human individuals. Sequenced by immunoSEQ multiplex PCR; TCRdb stores in-frame clones only, minus some. The sample lists roughly 1,100,000 clones, roughly 80% occurring once. Sequences were obtained from memory CD4+ T cells sorted from blood. The subset was: CD45RA-negative fraction. Receptors originate from a man between 18 and 29 years old in good health.

The genes are TRBV7-9 and TRBJ1-1; D is perhaps TRBD1 (6 bases). The V end lost 5 bases, the J end lost 0 bases, and 10 bases lay between the germline ends. Per the germline V gene, CDR1 is SEHNR and CDR2 is FQNEAQ (reference sequence). The CDR3 consists of 14 residues. In nucleotides, the CDR3 is TGTGCCAGCAGCCCCGGACAGTTGAACACTGAAGCTTTCTTT. Its protein is CASSPGQLNTEAFF.

The rearrangement links TRBV5-1 to TRBJ2-2; D is unclear. CDR3 length: 16 residues. Germline loops: CDR1 SGHRS, CDR2 YFSETQ. The ends were cut back, 0 bases at V and 10 bases at J, with 19 bases in the middle. The CDR3 is CASSLEARTPPAELFF. The CDR3 nucleotides are TGCGCCAGCAGCTTGGAGGCCCGGACCCCCCCTGCGGAGCTGTTTTTT.

The chain uses TRBV6-1 and TRBJ1-6; D is unclear. Germline V lookup: CDR1 MNHNS, CDR2 SASEGT. CDR3 length: 13 residues. Trimming shortened V by 7 bases and J by 9 bases, and 13 bases separated the two germline ends. In nucleotides, the CDR3 is TGTGCCAGCACGACGACACCCGGTTCACCCCTCCACTTT. As protein: CASTTTPGSPLHF.

The genes are TRBV6-5 and TRBJ2-6; D unclear. CDR1 is MNHEY and CDR2 is SVGAGI in the germline V gene. The CDR3 covers 12 residues. V was pared by 6 bases and J by 4 bases, with 4 bases between. The CDR3 spells CASSSGANVLTF. The DNA of the CDR3 is TGTGCCAGCAGCAGCGGGGCCAACGTCCTGACTTTC.

The CDR3 nucleotides read TGTGCCAGCAAACCAATAGCGGGAGGGAACTACGAGCAGTACTTC. The encoded protein is CASKPIAGGNYEQYF. V usage is TRBV27 and J usage is TRBJ2-7; 11 bases agree with TRBD2. CDR1 is MNHEY, CDR2 SMNVEV, per germline (reference sequence). This CDR3 has 15 residues. The V gene end was trimmed by 7 bases and the J gene end by 3 bases; junction bases not matched to a gene: 8.

The genes are TRBV29-1 and TRBJ1-1; maybe TRBD1 (5 bases). The germline V and J ends were trimmed by 3 bases and 7 bases, with 9 bases remaining between them. The CDR3 has 11 amino acids. CDR1 and CDR2 from the germline V gene are SQVTM and ANQGSEA. CDR3 DNA sequence: TGCAGCGTTGACAGGGCTGGTGAAGCTTTCTTT. This gives the protein CSVDRAGEAFF.

J is TRBJ2-7 and V is TRBV6-1, with 11 nucleotides matching TRBD1. Germline trimming cut 6 bases from V and 4 bases from J; bases unmatched to any gene: 5. The CDR3 runs 14 residues. The V gene's germline CDR1 is MNHNS and CDR2 SASEGT. CDR3 region: CASSRTGGGYEQYF. The CDR3 region has the DNA TGTGCCAGCAGCCGGACAGGGGGCGGGTACGAGCAGTACTTC.

The rearrangement uses TRBV4-1 and TRBJ2-7; D possibly corresponds to TRBD2 (7 bases). This CDR3 has 17 residues. CDR1 and CDR2 (germline): MGHRA, YSYEKL. The V end was cut by 4 bases, the J end by 5 bases, with 24 bases between. Here the CDR3 reads CASSRKGGELGRDEQYF. The CDR3, as DNA: TGCGCCAGCAGCCGCAAGGGGGGGGAGCTGGGGCGCGACGAGCAGTACTTC.

This sequence joins TRBV7-2 and TRBJ2-1; D not resolved. The CDR3 spans 13 residues. Looked up from germline, CDR1 is SGHTA and CDR2 is FQGNSA. Trimming removed 7 bases at V and 6 bases at J, with 13 bases between. CDR3: CASTNPRVNEQFF. As DNA, the CDR3 is TGTGCCAGCACCAACCCAAGGGTCAATGAGCAGTTCTTC.

Of note for this clone: Other DNA sequences within the sample encode an identical CDR3. In DNA form, the CDR3 reads TGCGCCAGCAGCTGGAAAGACAGCACAGATACGCAGTATTTT. Its translation is CASSWKDSTDTQYF. The chain couples TRBV5-1 to TRBJ2-3; D is ambiguous. Trimming pared 3 bases from V and 0 bases from J, leaving 8 bases between. The germline V gene has CDR1 SGHRS and CDR2 YFSETQ. The length of the CDR3 is 14 residues.

The chain is built from TRBV27 and TRBJ2-1; 9 bases match TRBD2. CDR1 and CDR2 from the germline V gene are MNHEY and SMNVEV (reference sequence). The trim removed 3 bases at V and 4 bases at J, leaving 4 bases unmatched. The CDR3 sequence is 15 residues long. CDR3 sequence (DNA): TGTGCCAGCAGTTTTGGCGGGGGGGCTTACAATGAGCAGTTCTTC. This sequence encodes CASSFGGGAYNEQFF.

The V and J genes are TRBV30 and TRBJ1-6; 9 positions match TRBD1. The length of the CDR3 is 13 residues. Germline V lookup: CDR1 GTSNPN, CDR2 SVGIG (reference sequence). Trimming removed 4 bases from V and 7 bases from J; junction bases left unmatched: 2. CDR3 in amino acids: CAWNGQGNSPLHF. CDR3 nucleotides: TGTGCCTGGAATGGACAGGGGAATTCACCCCTCCACTTT.

The chain is built from TRBV7-9 and TRBJ2-5; 7 bases map to TRBD1. Germline CDR1 SEHNR, CDR2 FQNEAQ (reference sequence). V dropped 4 bases and J dropped 0; count of bases not matched to a gene: 11. The CDR3 consists of 17 residues. This CDR3 reads CASSSPSAQGDQETQYF. The CDR3 nucleotides read TGTGCCAGCAGCTCCCCATCCGCCCAGGGGGACCAAGAGACCCAGTACTTC.

This clone was found many times. The same CDR3 can be traced to other DNA sequences in this sample. The chain uses TRBV9 and TRBJ2-3; no firm D call. V dropped 2 bases and J dropped 2 bases, with 6 bases sitting between them. Germline V lookup: CDR1 SGDLS, CDR2 YYNGEE. The CDR3 covers 13 residues. The DNA of the CDR3 is TGTGCCAGCAGCGTTGACCACACAGATACGCAGTATTTT. The encoded protein is CASSVDHTDTQYF.

CDR3 in amino acids: CASSSGLAGVTDTQYF. CDR3 coding DNA: TGTGCCAGCAGTTCTGGGCTAGCGGGGGTCACAGATACGCAGTATTTT. The chain is built from TRBV6-6 and TRBJ2-3; 10 bases are shared with TRBD2. This CDR3 spans 16 amino acids. The V segment lost 4 bases and the J segment 2 bases; nucleotides outside the gene matches: 6. The germline CDR1 and CDR2 sequences are MNHNY and SVGAGI (reference sequence).

With respect to this clone: Different DNA sequences within this sample yield the same CDR3. The chain links TRBV2 to TRBJ1-2; 11 bases line up with TRBD1. V dropped 6 bases and J dropped 5; count of bases not matched to a gene: 5. The germline V gene encodes CDR1 SNHLY and CDR2 FYNNEI. CDR3 length: 14 residues. This CDR3 is CASSPDRGLYGYTF. CDR3 DNA sequence: TGTGCCAGCAGCCCGGACAGGGGGCTGTATGGCTACACCTTC.

This chain joins TRBV5-1 and TRBJ2-3; D remains unclear. The germline V gene has CDR1 SGHRS and CDR2 YFSETQ. The V end was cut by 0 bases, the J end by 2 bases, with 7 bases between. This CDR3 spans 14 amino acids. The CDR3 nucleotides read TGCGCCAGCAGCTTGGCTGCCGACACAGATACGCAGTATTTT. Translating it yields CASSLAADTDTQYF.

This clone was seen more than once but under ten times. The rearrangement joins TRBV10-3 to TRBJ2-7; D possibly corresponds to TRBD1 (5 bases). Per germline, CDR1 ENHRY and CDR2 SYGVKD. V lost 3 bases and J lost 2, with 11 bases in between. CDR3 length equals 14 residues. CDR3 sequence: CAISEGAGPYEQYF. The CDR3 region has the DNA TGTGCCATCAGTGAAGGGGCAGGCCCCTACGAGCAGTACTTC.

V and J are TRBV5-1 and TRBJ2-1; TRBD1 aligns across 10 bases. CDR1 and CDR2 (germline): SGHRS, YFSETQ. Trimming at V came to 4 bases and at J to 8 bases, leaving 6 bases not matched to a gene. The CDR3 consists of 14 residues. The chain's CDR3 is CASSAGTGVYEQFF. DNA for the CDR3: TGCGCCAGCAGCGCCGGGACAGGGGTCTATGAGCAGTTCTTC.

This chain links TRBV28 with TRBJ2-3; TRBD2 matches at 10 bases. This CDR3 comprises 16 residues. V gave up 5 bases and J gave up 6 bases; unmatched junction bases: 11. The V gene's germline CDR1 is MDHEN and CDR2 SYDVKM. CDR3 loop: CASSRPLAGGSDTQYF. The CDR3 coding sequence is TGTGCCAGCAGTCGCCCCTTAGCGGGGGGAAGTGATACGCAGTATTTT.

The chain combines TRBV7-2 with TRBJ2-5; TRBD2 aligns across 12 bases. The J segment lost 5 bases and the V segment lost 5 bases, leaving 9 bases of the junction unmatched. Per germline, CDR1 SGHTA and CDR2 FQGNSA. The CDR3 is 16 amino acids. CDR3 protein: CASSTRLAGVGETQYF. Written as DNA, the CDR3 is TGTGCCAGCAGCACCAGACTAGCGGGAGTGGGGGAGACCCAGTACTTC.

This clone has only one observation. This chain links TRBV6-1 with TRBJ1-3, with D perhaps matching TRBD1 (5 bases). The CDR3 spans 15 residues. V was shortened by 7 bases and J by 0 bases, with 13 bases between the two germline ends. Per the germline V gene, CDR1 is MNHNS and CDR2 is SASEGT. The DNA of the CDR3 is TGTGCCAGCACCTGGGGGAGAAGCTCTGGAAACACCATATATTTT. Protein product: CASTWGRSSGNTIYF.

About this clone itself: Other DNA sequences in the sample encode the same CDR3. This chain connects TRBV18 to TRBJ2-5; no definite D call. Germline CDR1 and CDR2: KGHSH and LQKENI. Trimming shortened V by 2 bases and J by 2 bases, and 6 bases separated the two germline ends. The CDR3 is 13 residues long. CDR3 in amino acids: CASSPRLQETQYF. The CDR3 DNA is TGTGCCAGCTCACCAAGGTTACAAGAGACCCAGTACTTC.

This rearrangement joins TRBV4-2 to TRBJ2-1; 8 positions agree with TRBD2. In germline, CDR1 is LGHNA, CDR2 YNFKEQ. CDR3 size: 13 residues. The J segment lost 14 bases and the V segment lost 0 bases, leaving 6 bases of the junction unmatched. The DNA of the CDR3 is TGTGCCAGCAGCCAAGATCATCGGGGGGGTGAGTTCTTC. Protein product: CASSQDHRGGEFF.

This clone was detected only once. The rearrangement links TRBV15 to TRBJ2-7; 7 bases are shared with TRBD1. This CDR3 has 15 residues. Germline V gene sequence: CDR1 LNHNV, CDR2 YYDKDF (reference sequence). The trim removed 3 bases at V and 6 bases at J, leaving 11 bases unmatched. CDR3 coding DNA: TGTGCCACCAGCAGGGCACAGGGGTCTTCCCCCGAGCAGTACTTC. This translates into CATSRAQGSSPEQYF.

The chain employs TRBV4-1 and TRBJ2-5; 8 bases fit TRBD1. The V and J ends lost 4 bases and 7 bases, in that order; junction bases with no gene match: 8. This CDR3 has 14 residues. CDR1 and CDR2 from the germline V gene are MGHRA and YSYEKL. CDR3 in amino acids: CASSPTGEVGTQYF. The CDR3 DNA is TGCGCCAGCAGCCCGACAGGGGAAGTGGGGACCCAGTACTTC.